A single T cell receptor beta chain is shown here with its context. No antigen is known for it. Base qualities are missing; no much larger clone stands one base away. These data come from a study of cytomegalovirus exposure and HLA in healthy donors (dated by TCRdb to about 2017). Background for the entire study: An earlier analysis of fewer than 750 of the donors reported 276 Gb of sequence data and 90 million to 120 million unique TCR beta sequences obtained from about 170 million T cells. An early release covering 500 to 750 HLA-typed donors comprised about 290 gigabases of sequencing data and roughly 85 million unique TCR sequences. Every repertoire in the discovery cohort had been generated on one and the same sequencing platform. HLA typing included class I and class II loci at four-digit resolution. Because of strong linkage in the cohort, roughly five DR-DQ haplotypes were treated as single units for association and clustering. The study aimed to test whether cataloging public T cell receptors could reveal signatures of past pathogen exposure. Besides the first cohort of approximately 670 subjects, a separate validation cohort made up of some 110 different subjects was used. A later genetic analysis took genome-wide SNP genotypes for about 55% of the roughly 670 donors and used that subset as a discovery cohort. The study combined high-throughput TCR immunosequencing, statistical association of individual TCRs with disease status, and machine learning to predict cytomegalovirus infection status. To study patterns of TCR occurrence, a later analysis re-analyzed previously published TCR beta repertoires from 700 or so donors and added high-resolution HLA genotyping. An earlier analysis of several hundred of the donors used high-throughput TCR beta sequencing to judge whether each TCR beta V gene segment behaved as functional or pseudogenic. Alongside the repertoire data, information on donor age, sex, ethnicity and CMV serostatus was compiled. Among 300 to 450 genotyped donors of the cohort, an average of approximately 250,000 unique TCR beta nucleotide sequences were sequenced per donor, around 20% of them non-productive. The later analysis used no new phenotypic data to find candidate immune exposures, relying instead on TCR beta sequences and their occurrence across donors. The genetic ancestry cluster associated with self-reported Caucasian donors included around four fifths of the 350 to 500 genotyped donors. The study used immunosequencing to profile the T cell repertoires of approximately 650 subjects and linked those repertoires to cytomegalovirus serostatus. The number of donors typed differed by locus, with 629-630 for A, B, C, DRB1 and DQB1, roughly 550 for DQA1, under 610 for DPA1, and some 470 for DPB1.

Summary of the overall study and its limitations: The study listed 164 TCR beta chains as associated with cytomegalovirus. Compared with the approximately 670-donor mean, donors in an Asian-associated ancestry cluster had fewer N-insertions in productive TCRs, according to a later genetic analysis. In a later analysis, more than 15,000 TCR beta sequences were associated with specific HLA alleles at a false discovery rate of 0.05. The classifier was reported to diagnose cytomegalovirus status with high specificity and sensitivity in both the original and validation cohorts. HLA typing was unavailable for some donors at each locus, so association tests used only the typed subset. Linkage disequilibrium might explain the correlated functional status among segregating V segments, but an unknown experimental factor could not be excluded. The cohort was sequenced for TCR beta chains only, and without alpha or paired-chain data the features that could be detected were limited. In a later analysis, the rate of TCR association differed among HLA loci, with DRB1 alleles having the most associated TCRs and HLA-C alleles having the fewest. A group of highly shared sequence variants was considered likely to be a technical artifact of the sequencing pipeline. A later analysis found that HLA-associated TCR beta chains were more clonally expanded and had lower generation probabilities than equally common non-associated chains. According to the authors, the approach could potentially be generalized to other disease states and immunological phenotypes. Three of the identified cytomegalovirus-associated TCR beta chains were confirmed in vitro to be specific for cytomegalovirus antigens. When HLA alleles, especially DR and DQ, strongly co-occurred, attributing TCR associations to individual alleles was difficult. Across donors, most TCR sequences were observed very rarely, whereas some public TCRs were present in many individuals. CMV serostatus was the only immune exposure information available for the cohort. Some IMGT-functional V segments, including TRBV6-2 and TRBV6-3, could not be distinguished by the 87-base-pair reads and were therefore excluded. A further reported finding was that TCR beta sequences accurately predicted the HLA-A and HLA-B alleles for most subjects in the first cohort. Sequencing depth was assumed to be roughly uniform across donors in the presence/absence analyses, though that assumption may not hold. According to a later analysis, most CMV-associated TCR beta chains appeared to be HLA-restricted, and the HLA associations seemed to be driven largely by CMV exposure. A later analysis reported that several top co-occurrence clusters appeared linked to parvovirus B19, influenza, CMV and Epstein-Barr virus. Broadly in line with IMGT annotations, most TCR beta V segments showed up in productive rearrangements about 87% or about 30% of the time in an earlier analysis of under 700 of the donors. In a later genetic analysis, a missense DCLRE1C variant was associated with V-gene and J-gene trimming of TCR beta chains, and the association was replicated in an independent cohort. Because counts were too low, some 17 rarely observed V segments, including chromosome 9 orphons, were excluded from the earlier analysis of several hundred of the donors.

Library method: the immunoSEQ multiplex PCR assay. The multiplex PCR relied on a mix of 60 forward primers for TCR Vbeta segments and 13 reverse primers for TCR Jbeta segments. The CDR3 region of rearranged TCR beta genes was amplified from genomic DNA by a multiplex PCR assay. On the Illumina HiSeq System, the amplified TCR beta libraries were sequenced as 87-base-pair reads. Regarding the original processing steps: A later analysis counted about 82 million unique TCR beta chains across the 500 to 850 repertoires, and some 11 million of these chains were shared by at least two donors. Raw reads were error-corrected and collapsed into unique sequences by a nearest-neighbor algorithm in which closely related sequences were merged to remove PCR and sequencing errors. Alignment of CDR3 sequences to IMGT reference sequences was used to assign V, D and J gene segments. For a sequence to be retained, a match of at least six nucleotides to both a V gene segment and a J gene segment was required. Rearrangements were classified as productive when the CDR3 lacked stop codons and remained in frame with V and J, and all other rearrangements were classified as non-productive. Following IMGT convention, CDR3 was defined as the stretch from the second conserved V-encoded cysteine up to the conserved J-encoded phenylalanine. Sequences without an unambiguous match to a single V gene segment were excluded from the earlier analysis of 450 to 650 of the donors. An earlier analysis of 587 of the donors called V segments functional above 56.7% productive rearrangements and segregating when the between-donor standard deviation exceeded 5%. A statistical classification framework was developed to diagnose cytomegalovirus status using the catalog of TCR beta chain sequences. A later analysis assigned V and J genes by comparing TCR nucleotide sequences with IMGT/GENE-DB human TR gene sequences. A later analysis assigned CDR3 sequences and most-parsimonious VDJ recombination scenarios with the TCRdist pipeline. A later analysis defined each TCR beta chain by its CDR3 amino acid sequence plus V-gene family, and excluded reads lacking a unique V-gene family. To address suspected cross-contamination and a sequencing artifact, a later analysis removed 550 to 750 highly shared, low-generation-probability nucleotide sequences. For each public chain, a later analysis derived a clonal expansion index from normalized ranks of inferred template counts within each repertoire. In a later analysis, generation probabilities were computed using a VDJ recombination model fitted to out-of-frame rearrangements, and the results were checked against IGoR. In a later analysis, hypergeometric tests were used to score TCR-TCR, TCR-HLA and TCR-CMV co-occurrence, with a repertoire-size bias correction applied to TCR pairs. A later analysis estimated false discovery rates by permuting HLA or CMV assignments 20 times. A later analysis grouped co-occurring TCRs with DBSCAN, adding TCRdist sequence similarity when clustering within HLA-allele-positive subsets. Repertoires with fewer than 30,000 or more than 120,000 public chains, plus five repertoires with anomalous nucleotide sharing, were excluded from co-occurrence clustering. TCRdb mirrors the immuneACCESS table, restricted to in-frame sequences. Some clones are absent from its copies; in checked studies, under half trace to an unresolved V gene, and the reason for the others is unknown. Clonal size and the V and J genes are those of that table, whereas D and trimming came from the DNA. Here the sample has roughly 150,000 clones; roughly 84% occur a single time. The biggest ten clones account for 2.5% to 3% of the sample.

The cohort comprised several hundred healthy bone marrow donors. Cohort members were all nominally healthy when sampled, although unrecorded immune exposures were likely present. The donor tested CMV seropositive and was one of the 289 seropositive cohort members. A peripheral blood sample was provided by each donor, and peripheral blood mononuclear cells were used for TCR beta sequencing. Genomic DNA extraction from the blood cell samples was performed with the Qiagen DNeasy Blood Extraction Kit. Relative to germline, V is 7 bases shorter and J is 3 bases shorter, with 18 bases between their ends. Based on the germline V gene, the CDR1 and CDR2 sequences are SQVTM and ANQGSEA. The CDR3, from cysteine to phenylalanine, totals 14 residues. Only the CDR3 portion is preserved as DNA: 42 bases, with reading frame beginning at the first base.

This clonotype originated in a young man in good health and CMV-seropositive. Recombination connected TRBV29-1 to TRBJ1-1; matching of 5 bases hints at TRBD1 as the D gene. Sequenced material: PBMCs. The nucleotide sequence reads as follows: TGCAGCGGGGGGGAGGACGGTTCGTACACTGAAGCTTTCTTT. This sequence encodes CSGGEDGSYTEAFF.